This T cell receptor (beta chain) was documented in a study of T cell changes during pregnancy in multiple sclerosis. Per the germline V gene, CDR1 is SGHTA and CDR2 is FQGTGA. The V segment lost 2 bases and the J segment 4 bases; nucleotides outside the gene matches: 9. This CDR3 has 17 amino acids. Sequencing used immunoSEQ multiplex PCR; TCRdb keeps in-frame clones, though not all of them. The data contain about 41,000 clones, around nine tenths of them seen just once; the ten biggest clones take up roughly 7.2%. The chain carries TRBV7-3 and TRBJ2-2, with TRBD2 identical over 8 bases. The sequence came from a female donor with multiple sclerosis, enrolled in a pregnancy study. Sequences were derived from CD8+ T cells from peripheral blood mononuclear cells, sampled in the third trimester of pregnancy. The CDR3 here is CASSLRGGLSGTGELFF. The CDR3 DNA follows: TGTGCCAGCAGCTTACGCGGGGGGCTTTCCGGCACCGGGGAGCTGTTTTTT.